This TCR beta chain was captured in a study of Graves' ophthalmopathy and Graves' hyperthyroidism. Whole-study results and caveats: Between ophthalmopathy and stable hyperthyroidism, a 13-signature model drew a separation with around 90% sensitivity and over 80% specificity.

Trimming took 2 bases from V and 0 from J, leaving 5 bases between them. This CDR3 is built from 14 residues. Germline V gene data show CDR1 as MNHEY and CDR2 as SVGEGT. Clinical symptoms, serum thyroxine, TRAb, thyroid ultrasound and orbital computed tomography were relied on for diagnosis. From RNA, the CDR3 regions of TCR beta chains were amplified and sequenced. In the first round, RT-PCR was carried out with HTBI primers, and a multiplex PCR formed the second round. TCRdb fed the multiplex PCR reads into MiXCR, producing one record per CDR3 protein. The table includes about 380,000 distinct CDR3 sequences, roughly 15% detected once. On this clonotype itself: Its specificity is unknown.

The TCR was taken from a woman aged 18-29 years with stable Graves' hyperthyroidism. The chain carries TRBV6-2 or TRBV6-3 and TRBJ1-5; D unclear. Specimen: peripheral blood. The CDR3 coding sequence is TGTGCCAGCAGTTACGTATATAGCAATCAGCCCCAGCATTTT. This translates into CASSYVYSNQPQHF.